One and the same sample provided the 16 T cell receptor beta chains below, sequenced in a study of identical twins. In TCRdb, the 5' RACE reads were re-called with MiXCR into one record per CDR3 protein. The sample has around 1.7 million distinct CDR3 sequences; about 31% are singletons. The material sequenced was cord blood. The receptors derive from a newborn girl in good health.

The chain links TRBV6-6 to TRBJ2-3; 9 nucleotides align to TRBD2. The CDR3 is 15 amino acids. J gave up 1 base and V 2 bases, and 1 base lay outside the gene matches. Per germline, CDR1 MNHNY and CDR2 SVGAGI (reference sequence). The CDR3 region has the DNA TGTGCCAGCAGTTACCAGCGGGGGGGCACAGATACGCAGTATTTT. This sequence encodes CASSYQRGGTDTQYF.

The chain carries TRBV20-1 and TRBJ2-2, with D unresolved. Germline V gene lookup returns CDR1 DFQATT and CDR2 SNEGSKA (reference sequence). The CDR3 loop spans 14 amino acids. With 5 bases removed from V and 0 bases from J, the gap between germline ends came to 10 bases. The CDR3 loop reads CSAGVLSNTGELFF. DNA of the CDR3: TGCAGTGCTGGGGTCCTCTCGAACACCGGGGAGCTGTTTTTT.

This clonotype was seen more than once but under ten times. This rearrangement joins TRBV4-1 to TRBJ2-3; tentative D call: TRBD2 (5 bases). This CDR3 is 14 amino acids long. Germline V gene lookup returns CDR1 MGHRA and CDR2 YSYEKL. V was pared by 4 bases and J by 5 bases, with 13 bases between. CDR3 protein: CASSLLARGDTQYF. The CDR3 nucleotides read TGCGCCAGCAGCCTCCTAGCCCGGGGAGATACGCAGTATTTT.

The chain employs TRBV20-1 and TRBJ2-3; TRBD1 matches 11 bases. CDR3 length equals 15 residues. V dropped 3 bases and J dropped 2; count of bases not matched to a gene: 4. Germline V gene data show CDR1 as DFQATT and CDR2 as SNEGSKA (reference sequence). CDR3 amino acids: CSARDRGRDTDTQYF. Written as DNA, the CDR3 is TGCAGTGCTAGGGACAGGGGGCGGGACACAGATACGCAGTATTTT.

The V and J genes are TRBV5-5 and TRBJ2-3; the match to TRBD2 covers 8 bases. Unmatched junction bases numbered 7, after V lost 1 base and J lost 3 bases. CDR3 length: 16 amino acids. Per germline, CDR1 SGHKS and CDR2 YYEKEE (reference sequence). The CDR3 DNA reads TGTGCCAGCAGCTTGCGGGGGGGCCTCTCGACAGATACGCAGTATTTT. It is translated as CASSLRGGLSTDTQYF.

With respect to this clonotype: One junction end disagrees with the germline gene, perhaps due to a read error. The chain couples TRBV24-1 to TRBJ2-1, with 7 bases lining up with TRBD2. From germline, CDR1 is KGHDR and CDR2 SFDVKD. The CDR3 extends over 16 amino acids. The CDR3 sequence is CTTSPRWGRGSNEQFF. The CDR3 nucleotides are TGTACCACCAGTCCTCGGTGGGGGAGGGGTTCCAATGAGCAGTTCTTC.

This chain connects TRBV20-1 to TRBJ2-1; D unresolved. Trimming shortened V by 2 bases and J by 0 bases, and 8 bases separated the two germline ends. The length of the CDR3 is 14 residues. Germline V gene sequence: CDR1 DFQATT, CDR2 SNEGSKA (reference sequence). The CDR3 loop is CSARYGSSYNEQFF. CDR3 coding DNA: TGCAGTGCTAGATACGGAAGCTCCTACAATGAGCAGTTCTTC.

This clonotype was detected many times. The chain recombines TRBV15 with TRBJ2-1; D is ambiguous. V was pared by 0 bases and J by 0 bases, with 9 bases between. The CDR3 is made up of 16 amino acids. Germline assignment: CDR1 LNHNV and CDR2 YYDKDF (reference sequence). CDR3 loop: CATSRDQLPSYNEQFF. DNA for the CDR3: TGTGCCACCAGCAGAGATCAGCTCCCCTCCTACAATGAGCAGTTCTTC.

This clonotype was picked up a small number of times. The CDR3 sequence is CASRTQTGFYGYTF. DNA of the CDR3: TGCGCCAGTCGGACCCAGACAGGGTTCTATGGCTACACCTTC. This chain connects TRBV5-1 to TRBJ1-2; 7 bases map to TRBD1. This CDR3 comprises 14 residues. Germline assignment: CDR1 SGHRS and CDR2 YFSETQ. V gave up 8 bases and J gave up 4 bases; unmatched junction bases: 11.

The table lists this clonotype with a few counts. The V gene is TRBV28, the J gene TRBJ2-7; TRBD2 agrees at 12 bases. The germline gives CDR1 MDHEN, CDR2 SYDVKM. The CDR3 length is 19 residues. J was trimmed by 5 bases and V by 6 bases; bases with no gene match: 20. The CDR3 coding sequence is TGTGCCAGCAGATATCGGCGCGCGGGGGGGCTAGCGGGAGGGAACGAGCAGTACTTC. This codes for CASRYRRAGGLAGGNEQYF. The complete variable domain, with remaining parts taken from reference TRBV28 and TRBJ2-7, reads DVKVTQSSRYLVKRTGEKVFLECVQDMDHENMFWYRQDPGLGLRLIYFSYDVKMKEKGDIPEGYSVSREKKERFSLILESASTNQTSMYLCASRYRRAGGLAGGNEQYFGPGTRLTVT.

This chain uses TRBV7-9 with TRBJ2-3; D not resolved. Germline-derived CDR1 and CDR2 are SEHNR and FQNEAQ (reference sequence). The CDR3 has 14 amino acids. V was cut by 3 bases and J by 1 base, with 8 bases left in between. DNA of the CDR3: TGTGCCAGCAGCTTCCCGCCGGGCACAGATACGCAGTATTTT. Protein: CASSFPPGTDTQYF.

A few counts support this clonotype. The rearrangement uses TRBV9 and TRBJ2-7; no firm D call. V lost 0 bases and J lost 2, with 12 bases in between. This CDR3 contains 15 residues. Germline loops: CDR1 SGDLS, CDR2 YYNGEE. CDR3 coding DNA: TGTGCCAGCAGCGTAGGATCCCGTCCTCCCTACGAGCAGTACTTC. Translation gives CASSVGSRPPYEQYF.

V is TRBV6-1 and J is TRBJ2-3; TRBD2 aligns across 11 bases. CDR3 length equals 16 residues. CDR1 and CDR2 from the germline V gene are MNHNS and SASEGT. V gave up 7 bases and J gave up 0 bases; unmatched junction bases: 6. This CDR3 is CASTISGGASTDTQYF. As DNA, the CDR3 is TGTGCCAGCACCATTAGCGGGGGGGCTAGCACAGATACGCAGTATTTT.

The chain joins TRBV5-1 to TRBJ2-4; 14 nucleotides align to TRBD2. Judging by the DNA end, TRBJ2-7 fits better; the J call may be wrong. Germline V lookup: CDR1 SGHRS, CDR2 YFSETQ. This CDR3 region has 19 residues. Here the CDR3 reads CASSLPTTSGRALIYEQYF. In DNA form, the CDR3 reads TGCGCCAGCAGCTTGCCTACGACTAGCGGGAGGGCCCTTATCTACGAGCAGTACTTC.

The V gene is TRBV24-1, the J gene TRBJ2-1; TRBD1 might be the D (6 bases). CDR1 and CDR2 from the germline V gene are KGHDR and SFDVKD. Trimming left V 3 bases short and J 0 bases short, with 11 bases between. The CDR3 spans 16 residues. This CDR3 reads CATSDLRDNSYNEQFF. The CDR3 DNA sequence: TGTGCCACCAGTGATCTCCGGGACAACTCCTACAATGAGCAGTTCTTC.

The chain links TRBV2 to TRBJ2-3; D gene ambiguous. In germline, CDR1 is SNHLY, CDR2 FYNNEI. V lost 7 bases and J lost 2, with 10 bases in between. The CDR3 is 13 residues long. CDR3 sequence: CASTKFNTDTQYF. The CDR3 nucleotides are TGTGCCAGCACCAAGTTCAACACAGATACGCAGTATTTT.